This T cell receptor (beta chain) was documented in a study of radiotherapy plus CTLA-4 blockade in lung cancer. Study as a whole: There were objective responses in 18% of patients, and 31% had disease control.

The study's findings and limits: TCR clones from tumors expanded in blood after radiotherapy plus ipilimumab.

About this clone: What it binds is not known.

CDR1 SGHTA and CDR2 FQGTGA come from the germline V gene. Germline trimming cut 5 bases from V and 2 bases from J; bases unmatched to any gene: 5. The CDR3 runs 15 residues. Those patients who had chemo-refractory metastatic non-small-cell lung cancer were given focal radiation along with CTLA-4 blockade through ipilimumab. This table comes from immunoSEQ multiplex PCR, and its TCRdb copy is limited to in-frame clones, with some not included. The table records 43,000 or so clones, 63% of them present only once. The receptor comes from a human donor with non-small cell lung cancer who had a partial response to radiotherapy plus ipilimumab. The V gene is TRBV7-3, the J gene TRBJ2-3; 9 positions match TRBD1. The specimen was peripheral blood, collected from a patient treated with radiotherapy plus ipilimumab. This CDR3 reads CASSARTGVTDTQYF. The CDR3 region has the DNA TGTGCCAGCAGCGCCCGGACAGGGGTCACAGATACGCAGTATTTT. Full variable domain (missing parts from reference TRBV7-3 and TRBJ2-3): GAGVSQTPSNKVTEKGKYVELRCDPISGHTALYWYRQSLGQGPEFLIYFQGTGAADDSGLPNDRFFAVRPEGSVSTLKIQRTERGDSAVYLCASSARTGVTDTQYFGPGTRLTVL.